This is a list of T cell receptor beta chains from one sample in a study of identical twins. Using its own MiXCR run on the 5' RACE reads, TCRdb lists one record per CDR3 protein. The repertoire consists of around 100,000 distinct CDR3 sequences, with 4.5% to 6.5% occurring once and the leading ten covering roughly 12%. Sequenced sample: memory T cells sorted from blood. The origin of the receptors is a woman between 45 and 60 years old in good health. Both conserved end residues are part of each CDR3. A D gene is named only where the DNA matches it firmly. Clone size is stated in some rows and not others, as once, few, many or a class when expanded.

D gene	V gene	clone size	J gene	CDR3 DNA	CDR3 protein
NA	TRBV4-1	many	TRBJ2-2	TGCGCCAGCAGCCAAGCAGCGGCGAACACCGGGGAGCTGTTTTTT	CASSQAAANTGELFF
TRBD2	TRBV4-1	many	TRBJ2-1	TGCGCCAGCAGCCAAGAGGGGGGACTAGCGGGGCCCAATGAGCAGTTCTTC	CASSQEGGLAGPNEQFF
NA	TRBV14	once	TRBJ1-6	TGTGCCAGCAGCCCTCATGGTCCCTGGTCACCCCTCCACTTT	CASSPHGPWSPLHF
NA	TRBV11-2	few	TRBJ2-2	TGTGCCAGCAGCTTAGATGGGGCTAGCTGGGACCCCCACACCGGGGAGCTGTTTTTT	CASSLDGASWDPHTGELFF
NA	TRBV9	few	TRBJ2-1	TGTGCCAGCAGCGTACTATTCCAAAACAATGAGCAGTTCTTC	CASSVLFQNNEQFF
TRBD2	TRBV4-1	many	TRBJ2-5	TGCGCCAGCAGCCAAGAATTAACTAGCGGGAGATCAGAGACCCAGTACTTC	CASSQELTSGRSETQYF
TRBD2	TRBV20-1	NA	TRBJ2-1	TGCAGTGGCAAACGGGGCGGGAGGGGTGAGCAGTTCTTC	CSGKRGGRGEQFF
NA	TRBV27	many	TRBJ2-1	TGTGCCAGCAGTTTAGCCCCACAGGGAATCTCCTACAATGAGCAGTTCTTC	CASSLAPQGISYNEQFF
NA	TRBV7-2	many	TRBJ1-5	TGTGCCAGCAGCTTAGGTGGGCGGCCCCAGCATTTT	CASSLGGRPQHF
TRBD1	TRBV6-5	many	TRBJ1-1	TGTGCCAGCAGGCAAAGACAGGGAAGCTGGAATATAGGCACTGAAGCTTTCTTT	CASRQRQGSWNIGTEAFF
NA	TRBV5-1	many	TRBJ1-1	TGCGCCAGCAGCTCCTCGGGGGGGGTCTACACTGAAGCTTTCTTT	CASSSSGGVYTEAFF
NA	TRBV27	many	TRBJ1-1	TGTGCCAGCAGTTCGGTGGGCACTGAAGCTTTCTTT	CASSSVGTEAFF
NA	TRBV18	many	TRBJ1-1	TGTGCCAGCTCACCGGGGTTCTCATGGAGACTGAACACTGAAGCTTTCTTT	CASSPGFSWRLNTEAFF
TRBD1	TRBV4-1	many	TRBJ1-4	TGCGCCAGCAGCACATCCAGGGGGCGTTCGCGAAAGCTGTTTTTT	CASSTSRGRSRKLFF
NA	TRBV9	NA	TRBJ2-5	TGTGCCAGCAGCGTATCCCAAGAGACCCAGTACTTC	CASSVSQETQYF
NA	TRBV4-1	many	TRBJ2-3	TGCGCCAGCAGCCAAGAGGGCTACACAGATACGCAGTATTTT	CASSQEGYTDTQYF
NA	TRBV12-3/TRBV12-4	few	TRBJ2-1	TGTGCCAGCAGTTTATCCGTATACAATGAGCAGTTCTTC	CASSLSVYNEQFF
NA	TRBV10-2	many	TRBJ1-1	TGCGCCAGCAGCTACAGGGACACTGAAGCTTTCTTT	CASSYRDTEAFF
NA	TRBV12-3/TRBV12-4	many	TRBJ2-6	TGTGCCAGCAGCCGAAATATAGGTGGGGCCAACGTCCTGACTTTC	CASSRNIGGANVLTF
TRBD1	TRBV5-8	NA	TRBJ1-3	TGTGCCAGCAGCTCGGACAGGGGGGATGGAAACACCATATATTTT	CASSSDRGDGNTIYF
NA	TRBV24-1	NA	TRBJ2-7	TGTGCCACCAGCGATCCACGAACACGTTTCGACGAGCAGTACTTC	CATSDPRTRFDEQYF
NA	TRBV5-1	few	TRBJ2-3	TGCGCCAGCAGCTTCGAGCTTGGAACAGATACGCAGTATTTT	CASSFELGTDTQYF
TRBD1	TRBV5-5	many	TRBJ1-5	TGTGCCAGCAGCCCACTCGGGACAGTTGGCAATCAGCCCCAGCATTTT	CASSPLGTVGNQPQHF
NA	TRBV12-3/TRBV12-4	many	TRBJ1-1	TGTGCCAGCAGTTTGCAGGCAGTTCCCACTGAAGCTTTCTTT	CASSLQAVPTEAFF
NA	TRBV11-2	few	TRBJ1-2	TGTGCCAGCAGCCGCACGGGGGAATCGGGCTACACCTTC	CASSRTGESGYTF
TRBD2	TRBV9	many	TRBJ2-1	TGTGCCAGCAGCAGAGTTAGCGGGAGCTCCTACAATGAGCAGTTCTTC	CASSRVSGSSYNEQFF
NA	TRBV5-1	many	TRBJ2-1	TGCGCCAGCAGCTCCCTAGATGAGCAGTTCTTC	CASSSLDEQFF
TRBD1	TRBV12-3/TRBV12-4	NA	TRBJ1-4	TGTGCCAGCAGTCTCGGACAGGGGGCAACTAATGAAAAACTGTTTTTT	CASSLGQGATNEKLFF
NA	TRBV7-9	many	TRBJ2-3	TGTGCCAGCAGCCCTCTAGCGCTATCCACAGATACGCAGTATTTT	CASSPLALSTDTQYF
NA	TRBV12-3/TRBV12-4	many	TRBJ1-1	TGTGCCAGCAGTTTATCCTCACTGCGACAGGAGGAAGCTTTCTTT	CASSLSSLRQEEAFF
TRBD1	TRBV20-1	many	TRBJ2-2	TGCAGTGCTATAAGGACAGGGGGGACCGGGGAGCTGTTTTTT	CSAIRTGGTGELFF
NA	TRBV5-1	many	TRBJ2-5	TGCGCCAGCCGCCAAGAGACCCAGTACTTC	CASRQETQYF
TRBD1	TRBV7-2	NA	TRBJ2-3	TGTGCCAGCAGCTTAGTAGGGACAGGGGGGACAGATACGCAGTATTTT	CASSLVGTGGTDTQYF
NA	TRBV7-9	few	TRBJ1-3	TGTGCCAGCAGCTTAGGGCACCTGAGCTCTGGAAACACCATATATTTT	CASSLGHLSSGNTIYF